Presented here are 8 T cell receptor beta chains from one specimen sequenced in a study of CD8+ T cells in alopecia areata. Reverse transcribed after extraction, RNA yielded cDNA as the sequencing template. The assay was immunoSEQ multiplex PCR, and TCRdb's table has in-frame clones only and misses some. The data hold about 190,000 clones, with approximately 61% observed a single time. Treatment denoted: oral pan-JAK inhibitor, 5-10 mg twice daily. The source was CD4+ T cells sorted from blood, collected at week 24, from a patient treated with tofacitinib. These receptors were taken from a human donor with alopecia areata.

This chain joins TRBV10-3 and TRBJ1-1; TRBD1 might be the D (6 bases). Germline V lookup: CDR1 ENHRY, CDR2 SYGVKD. The V and J ends lost 6 bases and 1 base respectively, with 9 bases between them. The CDR3 contains 13 residues. The CDR3 loop reads CAISGQSNTEAFF. Written as DNA, the CDR3 is TGTGCCATCAGCGGACAGTCGAACACTGAAGCTTTCTTT.

The chain couples TRBV27 to TRBJ2-2; maybe TRBD2 (5 bases). CDR1 MNHEY and CDR2 SMNVEV come from the germline V gene (reference sequence). V was cut by 7 bases and J by 0 bases, with 15 bases left in between. The CDR3 contains 16 residues. CDR3 protein: CASKLAETSNTGELFF. The CDR3 coding sequence is TGTGCCAGCAAGCTAGCCGAAACCTCGAACACCGGGGAGCTGTTTTTT.

V is TRBV29-1 and J is TRBJ1-3; D not certain. V lost 4 bases to trimming and J lost 0 bases, with 10 bases between them. The CDR3 is 14 residues long. Per the germline V gene, CDR1 is SQVTM and CDR2 is ANQGSEA. The chain's CDR3 is CSVAVGDSGNTIYF. CDR3 sequence (DNA): TGCAGCGTTGCGGTCGGAGACTCTGGAAACACCATATATTTT.

The table lists this clone with a few counts. The chain has TRBV4-3 and TRBJ1-1; D remains unclear. There are 14 residues in the CDR3. The germline gives CDR1 LGHNA, CDR2 YSLEER. The V end was cut by 4 bases, the J end by 1 base, with 10 bases between. This chain's CDR3 is CASSPDYSNTEAFF. CDR3 nucleotides: TGCGCCAGCAGCCCCGATTATTCGAACACTGAAGCTTTCTTT.

The chain couples TRBV2 to TRBJ2-5; D unresolved. The V gene lost 1 base and the J gene lost 6 bases, with 6 bases spanning the gap. In germline, CDR1 is SNHLY, CDR2 FYNNEI. The CDR3 extends over 12 amino acids. The CDR3 region is CASSEDYKTQYF. The DNA for the CDR3 is TGTGCCAGCAGTGAAGATTATAAGACCCAGTACTTC.

Notes on this clone: It may be a read error: a sequence one base away is much more abundant. The chain recombines TRBV2 with TRBJ1-2; the D is unclear. The CDR3 contains 13 residues. Trimming left V 8 bases short and J 0 bases short, with 10 bases between. Germline V lookup: CDR1 SNHLY, CDR2 FYNNEI. CDR3 DNA: TGTGCCAGCGGCGAGAGAACTAACTATGGCTACACCTTC. It yields the protein CASGERTNYGYTF.

The chain uses TRBV25-1 and TRBJ1-6; 9 bases align to TRBD1. The CDR3 loop spans 15 amino acids. V lost 9 bases and J lost 0; bases outside the gene matches: 3. Looked up from germline, CDR1 is MGHDK and CDR2 is SYGVNS. The CDR3 is CASRGQGSYNSPLHF. Here the CDR3 DNA reads TGTGCCAGTAGGGGACAGGGCTCCTATAATTCACCCCTCCACTTT.

The chain carries TRBV6-1 and TRBJ2-2, with D uncertain. V shed 4 bases and J shed 1 base, with 10 bases lying between them. Per the germline V gene, CDR1 is MNHNS and CDR2 is SASEGT. The CDR3 spans 15 residues. The CDR3 nucleotides are TGTGCCAGCAGTGTGGCGACTGGGAACACCGGGGAGCTGTTTTTT. This codes for CASSVATGNTGELFF.